The subject of this entry is one T cell receptor (beta chain). TCRdb reanalysed the 5' RACE reads using MiXCR and keeps one entry per CDR3 protein. This repertoire shows roughly 48,000 distinct CDR3 sequences, about 6.6% found once; its top ten account for 24%. These data belong to a study of T cells after yellow fever vaccination. Overall study: Libraries from low-cell-number fractions were prepared with the SMART-Seq v4 Ultra Low Input RNA kit. Study-wide results and limits: Booster sampling recovered most clones from primary vaccination (approximately 96% CD4, roughly 88% CD8).

V shed 1 base and J shed 7 bases, with 14 bases lying between them. Germline values: CDR1 SGHVS, CDR2 FNYEAQ. CDR3 length: 15 residues. The chain carries TRBV7-6 and TRBJ2-1, with D perhaps matching TRBD1 (5 bases). The sample was CD8+ T cells not binding an NS4B(214-222) dextramer, sorted from PBMCs, taken about 49 days after the first yellow fever vaccination. The clonotype comes from a man aged 18 to 35 who received the YFV17D yellow fever vaccine. CDR3 amino acids: CASSLGGRPANEQFF. Written as DNA, the CDR3 is TGTGCCAGCAGCTTAGGGGGCAGACCGGCTAATGAGCAGTTCTTC.